The clone carrying this TCR beta chain was counted once. Antigen specificity is unknown. A read error may account for a junction end that differs from germline. CDR1 is DFQATT and CDR2 is SNEGSKA in the germline V gene (reference sequence). The length of the CDR3 is 13 residues. The data originate from a study of T cells in Graves' hyperthyroidism and ophthalmopathy. Findings and caveats of the study: Ophthalmopathy was identified by the model a median roughly six months ahead of onset.

Using RNA transcripts as the source, TCR beta CDR3 regions were amplified. TCR CDR3 regions were first amplified by RT-PCR with HTBI primers. TCRdb re-called the multiplex PCR reads with MiXCR, one entry per CDR3 protein. The table records 450,000 to 600,000 distinct CDR3 sequences, approximately 15% of them present only once. V gene TRBV20-1 combines with J gene TRBJ1-1, with 9 bases matching TRBD1. The sequence was obtained from a woman aged 40 to 55 with Graves' hyperthyroidism. Sequencing used blood. The CDR3 DNA reads TGCAGTGCCGACGGGACAGGGAACACTGAAGCCTTCTTT. Encoded protein: CSADGTGNTEAFF.